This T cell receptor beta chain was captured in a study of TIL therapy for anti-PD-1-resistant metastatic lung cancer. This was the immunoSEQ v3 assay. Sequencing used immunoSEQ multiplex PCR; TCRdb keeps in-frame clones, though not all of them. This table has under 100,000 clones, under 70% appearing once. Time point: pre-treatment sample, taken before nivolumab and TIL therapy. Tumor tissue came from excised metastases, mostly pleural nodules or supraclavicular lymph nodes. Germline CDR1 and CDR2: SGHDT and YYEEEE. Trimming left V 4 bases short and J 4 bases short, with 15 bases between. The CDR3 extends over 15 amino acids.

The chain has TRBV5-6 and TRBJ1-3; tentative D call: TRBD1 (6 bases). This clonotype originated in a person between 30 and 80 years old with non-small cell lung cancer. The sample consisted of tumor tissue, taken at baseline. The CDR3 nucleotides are TGTGCCAGCAGCCCTTTAGGGACAAGCGGAAACACCATATATTTT. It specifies CASSPLGTSGNTIYF.